The 7 T cell receptor beta chains in this list originate from one sample, sequenced in a study of cytomegalovirus exposure and HLA in healthy donors. 60 Vbeta and 13 Jbeta primers were used in PCR. Sequenced by immunoSEQ multiplex PCR; TCRdb stores in-frame clones only, minus some. The data hold a few hundred thousand clones, with roughly 70% observed a single time. The sequencing sample was made of PBMCs. These receptors came from a female donor in good health and CMV-seronegative.

The sample holds one count of this clone. V gene TRBV29-1 combines with J gene TRBJ1-1, with D unclear. Germline CDR1 SQVTM, CDR2 ANQGSEA. The length of the CDR3 is 12 residues. The V and J ends lost 8 bases and 1 base respectively, with 11 bases between them. The CDR3 loop reads CSPTRENTEAFF. The CDR3 coding sequence is TGCAGCCCTACGAGAGAGAACACTGAAGCTTTCTTT. Based on the CDR3 plus reference TRBV29-1 and TRBJ1-1, the full variable domain is SAVISQKPSRDICQRGTSLTIQCQVDSQVTMMFWYRQQPGQSLTLIATANQGSEATYESGFVIDKFPISRPNLTFSTLTVSNMSPEDSSIYLCSPTRENTEAFFGQGTRLTVV.

The table lists this clone with a count of one. V gene TRBV7-8 combines with J gene TRBJ2-1; a weak D match, TRBD2 (5 bases). The CDR3 loop spans 15 amino acids. Germline V gives CDR1 SGHVS, CDR2 FQNEAQ. V lost 2 bases and J 6 bases, leaving 14 bases between the germline ends. The CDR3 spells CASSLPGTMGNEQFF. The CDR3 nucleotides are TGTGCCAGCAGCTTACCGGGAACAATGGGCAATGAGCAGTTCTTC.

V gene TRBV6-4 combines with J gene TRBJ2-6; D is uncertain. Per the germline V gene, CDR1 is MRHNA and CDR2 is SNTAGT. There are 16 residues in the CDR3. Trimming removed 2 bases at V and 0 bases at J, with 8 bases between. CDR3 bases: TGTGCCAGCAGTGACACTTACCGCTCTGGGGCCAACGTCCTGACTTTC. Its translation is CASSDTYRSGANVLTF.

The table lists this clone with a few counts. The V gene is TRBV6-4, the J gene TRBJ2-7; 8 bases match TRBD2. J was trimmed by 4 bases and V by 3 bases; bases with no gene match: 8. The CDR3 is 15 amino acids. From germline, CDR1 is MRHNA and CDR2 SNTAGT. The CDR3 nucleotides read TGTGCCAGCAGTGAGGCCAGCGGGAGAGTTTACGAGCAGTACTTC. It translates to CASSEASGRVYEQYF.

The chain employs TRBV2 and TRBJ2-3; 7 bases match TRBD1. Germline CDR1 reads SNHLY; CDR2 reads FYNNEI. The trim removed 5 bases at V and 1 base at J, leaving 6 bases unmatched. The CDR3 totals 15 residues. CDR3 loop: CASSRQGSGTDTQYF. The CDR3 DNA is TGTGCCAGCAGTCGACAGGGATCCGGCACAGATACGCAGTATTTT.

The chain couples TRBV5-4 to TRBJ2-2; D perhaps matches TRBD1 (5 bases). The CDR3 is 15 residues long. Deletions cut 2 bases from V and 5 bases from J, with 13 bases between. CDR1 SGHNT and CDR2 YYREEE come from the germline V gene (reference sequence). The CDR3 bases are TGTGCCAGCAGCTTAGGGGCGGACCCTACCGGGGAGCTGTTTTTT. Translating it yields CASSLGADPTGELFF.

There are a few counts of this clone. The rearrangement joins TRBV10-3 to TRBJ2-4, with a tentative D call TRBD2 (5 bases). The germline V gene encodes CDR1 ENHRY and CDR2 SYGVKD. V lost 1 base, J lost 0 bases, and 7 bases lay in between. The length of the CDR3 is 15 residues. As DNA, the CDR3 is TGTGCCATCAGTGAGTTCGAGGGAGCCAAAAACATTCAGTACTTC. Translated: CAISEFEGAKNIQYF.